A single T cell receptor (beta chain) is shown here with its context. What it binds is not known. TCRdb's table, derived via immunoSEQ multiplex PCR, lists solely in-frame clones and lacks some. The data contain about 180,000 clones, 88% of them singletons. The data are from a study of T cell responses to AZD1222 COVID-19 vaccine. Study-wide results and limits: Spike-wide vaccine-associated CD4 TCRs dominated at 160-218 and 743-854.

CDR1 SGHAT and CDR2 FQNNGV come from the germline V gene. V dropped 1 base and J dropped 8; count of bases not matched to a gene: 5. The CDR3 loop spans 14 amino acids. The source is an adult in good health. The specimen comprised peripheral blood, sampled on day 0 of AZD1222 vaccination. The chain couples TRBV11-2 to TRBJ2-1, with 7 positions matching TRBD1. The CDR3 region is CASSLGGGVDEQFF. The DNA for the CDR3 is TGTGCCAGCAGCTTAGGAGGGGGCGTGGATGAGCAGTTCTTC.